The 24 T cell receptor beta chains listed next were all sequenced from one sample in a study of blood T cell repertoires in COVID-19. Only in-frame clones appear in the TCRdb table, and some are missing; sequencing was by immunoSEQ multiplex PCR. The sample yields hundreds of thousands of clones, about 85% seen once. Sequenced input: PBMCs or T cells enriched from blood (not recorded which). The receptors shown here come from a woman between 18 and 30 years old with acute COVID-19.

V is TRBV5-1 and J is TRBJ2-7; D gene uncertain. The germline gives CDR1 SGHRS, CDR2 YFSETQ. V was clipped by 1 base and J by 5 bases, with 13 bases between them. This CDR3 comprises 14 residues. CDR3 in amino acids: CASSLNLPTDEQYF. The CDR3 DNA reads TGCGCCAGCAGCTTGAACTTACCCACCGACGAGCAGTACTTC.

The chain combines TRBV5-1 with TRBJ2-7, with D possibly matching TRBD1 (5 bases). CDR1 is SGHRS and CDR2 is YFSETQ in the germline V gene. V was shortened by 0 bases and J by 4 bases, with 8 bases between the two germline ends. This CDR3 contains 13 residues. The CDR3 sequence is CASSLGQLYEQYF. The CDR3 DNA sequence: TGCGCCAGCAGCTTGGGACAGCTATACGAGCAGTACTTC.

This clone was counted once. The genes are TRBV10-2 and TRBJ1-2; D gene ambiguous. This CDR3 is 12 amino acids long. V was cut by 7 bases and J by 5 bases, with 11 bases left in between. Germline CDR1 WSHSY, CDR2 SAAADI. DNA of the CDR3: TGCGCCAGCACAACGCGGGGATATGGCTACACCTTC. Amino acid sequence: CASTTRGYGYTF.

The chain employs TRBV9 and TRBJ1-1, with 9 bases that match TRBD1. The CDR3 spans 15 residues. Germline V gene data show CDR1 as SGDLS and CDR2 as YYNGEE. J was trimmed by 5 bases and V by 3 bases; bases with no gene match: 8. The CDR3 bases are TGTGCCAGCAGCGAGACAGGGGGGCTAGGTACTGAAGCTTTCTTT. This gives the protein CASSETGGLGTEAFF. The full variable domain, its missing parts supplied by reference TRBV9 and TRBJ1-1, is DSGVTQTPKHLITATGQRVTLRCSPRSGDLSVYWYQQSLDQGLQFLIQYYNGEERAKGNILERFSAQQFPDLHSELNLSSLELGDSALYFCASSETGGLGTEAFFGQGTRLTVV.

The V and J genes are TRBV7-2 and TRBJ1-1, with 10 positions matching TRBD1. CDR1 SGHTA and CDR2 FQGNSA come from the germline V gene. Trimming removed 4 bases from V and 2 bases from J; junction bases left unmatched: 1. The CDR3 spans 14 residues. CDR3: CASSSTGGNTEAFF. Here the CDR3 DNA reads TGTGCCAGCAGCTCGACAGGGGGCAACACTGAAGCTTTCTTT.

This rearrangement joins TRBV7-6 to TRBJ2-1, with 10 bases lining up with TRBD2. Germline V gives CDR1 SGHVS, CDR2 FNYEAQ. The CDR3 runs 16 residues. Trimming took 3 bases from V and 2 from J; bases not matched to a gene: 4. The DNA for the CDR3 is TGTGCCAGCAGCTTGTTAGCGGGAGGACCCTACAATGAGCAGTTCTTC. Translating gives CASSLLAGGPYNEQFF.

This chain uses TRBV10-3 with TRBJ1-5, with TRBD1 matching over 7 bases. CDR1 and CDR2 from the germline V gene are ENHRY and SYGVKD. J gave up 4 bases and V 6 bases, and 9 bases lay outside the gene matches. The CDR3 sequence is 15 residues long. The CDR3 here is CAIRGAGTENQPQHF. The CDR3 DNA sequence: TGTGCCATCAGGGGGGCCGGGACAGAAAATCAGCCCCAGCATTTT.

The rearrangement joins TRBV4-3 to TRBJ2-2, with D perhaps TRBD1 (5 bases). The V end lost 2 bases, the J end lost 3 bases, and 13 bases lay between the germline ends. CDR1 and CDR2 from the germline V gene are LGHNA and YSLEER. CDR3 size: 16 residues. The CDR3 reads CASSQLNIGDTGELFF. The DNA for the CDR3 is TGCGCCAGCAGCCAACTAAATATAGGGGACACCGGGGAGCTGTTTTTT.

This clone was observed a single time. This rearrangement joins TRBV3-1 (or the pseudogene TRBV3-2) to TRBJ2-2, with D tentatively TRBD1 (6 bases). Germline loops: CDR1 LGHDT, CDR2 YNNKEL (reference sequence). V lost 6 bases, J lost 6 bases, and 8 bases lay in between. This CDR3 is 12 amino acids long. The CDR3 spells CASRTGSGELFF. As DNA, the CDR3 is TGTGCCAGCAGAACAGGGTCCGGGGAGCTGTTTTTT.

The V call is TRBV27, the J call TRBJ1-1; the D is unclear. The CDR3 extends over 16 amino acids. Trimming took 6 bases from V and 0 from J, leaving 17 bases between them. CDR1 and CDR2 from the germline V gene are MNHEY and SMNVEV (reference sequence). Here the CDR3 DNA reads TGTGCCAGCAGCGAAACCTTCCGGTCCATGAACACTGAAGCTTTCTTT. Its translation: CASSETFRSMNTEAFF.

V and J are TRBV6-5 and TRBJ2-7, with a tentative D call TRBD1 (5 bases). The germline CDR1 and CDR2 sequences are MNHEY and SVGAGI. This CDR3 region has 13 residues. Trimming shortened V by 6 bases and J by 3 bases, and 12 bases separated the two germline ends. CDR3 in DNA: TGTGCCAGCAGCCAGGGCCTCCACTACGAGCAGTACTTC. Protein product: CASSQGLHYEQYF.

The CDR3 spells CASSIDRNNQPQHF. The CDR3 DNA follows: TGTGCCAGTAGTATAGACAGAAACAATCAGCCCCAGCATTTT. The V gene is TRBV19, the J gene TRBJ1-5, with D hard to call. The CDR3 sequence is 14 residues long. CDR1 and CDR2 (germline): LNHDA, SQIVND (reference sequence). The V end lost 0 bases, the J end lost 3 bases, and 6 bases lay between the germline ends.

V and J are TRBV15 and TRBJ2-7; 9 nucleotides align to TRBD1. Trimming removed 3 bases from V and 3 bases from J; junction bases left unmatched: 6. The germline V gene encodes CDR1 LNHNV and CDR2 YYDKDF (reference sequence). The CDR3 contains 15 residues. CDR3 bases: TGTGCCACCAGCAGTACCGGGACAGGGCACTACGAGCAGTACTTC. Amino acid sequence: CATSSTGTGHYEQYF. Full variable domain (remainder filled in from reference TRBV15 and TRBJ2-7): DAMVIQNPRYQVTQFGKPVTLSCSQTLNHNVMYWYQQKSSQAPKLLFHYYDKDFNNEADTPDNFQSRRPNTSFCFLDIRSPGLGDTAMYLCATSSTGTGHYEQYFGPGTRLTVT.

The chain joins TRBV28 to TRBJ1-2, with TRBD1 matching 7 bases. This CDR3 region has 15 residues. The V segment lost 5 bases and the J segment 4 bases; nucleotides outside the gene matches: 10. Germline CDR1 and CDR2: MDHEN and SYDVKM. The DNA of the CDR3 is TGTGCCAGCAGTACCTCCCCTGCAGGGGGCTATGGCTACACCTTC. Its translation: CASSTSPAGGYGYTF.

On this clone itself: The sample has other DNA sequences that encode this CDR3 too. The chain is built from TRBV9 and TRBJ2-5; maybe TRBD2 (6 bases). Germline-derived CDR1 and CDR2 are SGDLS and YYNGEE. CDR3 length: 14 amino acids. The V end was cut by 0 bases, the J end by 2 bases, with 8 bases between. CDR3 loop: CASSVVGGQETQYF. CDR3 in DNA: TGTGCCAGCAGCGTAGTTGGGGGGCAAGAGACCCAGTACTTC.

The V call is TRBV7-9, the J call TRBJ1-1; D is ambiguous. The V end lost 5 bases, the J end lost 2 bases, and 9 bases lay between the germline ends. The CDR3 runs 13 residues. CDR1 SEHNR and CDR2 FQNEAQ come from the germline V gene (reference sequence). The CDR3 region has the DNA TGTGCCAGCAGCCCCCAGGCTAACACTGAAGCTTTCTTT. Translating it yields CASSPQANTEAFF. Full variable domain (outside the CDR3, taken from reference TRBV7-9 and TRBJ1-1): DTGVSQNPRHKITKRGQNVTFRCDPISEHNRLYWYRQTLGQGPEFLTYFQNEAQLEKSRLLSDRFSAERPKGSFSTLEIQRTEQGDSAMYLCASSPQANTEAFFGQGTRLTVV.

The chain couples TRBV20-1 to TRBJ2-7; 9 nucleotides match TRBD1. This CDR3 contains 14 residues. Germline trimming cut 3 bases from V and 0 bases from J; bases unmatched to any gene: 3. Germline CDR1 DFQATT, CDR2 SNEGSKA (reference sequence). This CDR3 is CSASGDRVSYEQYF. CDR3 DNA: TGCAGTGCTAGTGGGGACAGGGTCTCCTACGAGCAGTACTTC.

The chain uses TRBV27 and TRBJ1-1, with 8 bases matching TRBD1. Trimming at V came to 5 bases and at J to 4 bases, leaving 6 bases not matched to a gene. The germline gives CDR1 MNHEY, CDR2 SMNVEV (reference sequence). The CDR3 runs to 14 residues. The CDR3 sequence: CASSTRQGITEAFF. CDR3 DNA sequence: TGTGCCAGCAGTACCCGACAGGGGATCACTGAAGCTTTCTTT.

The chain recombines TRBV28 with TRBJ2-1; 12 bases agree with TRBD1. The V segment lost 6 bases and the J segment 7 bases; nucleotides outside the gene matches: 10. Germline V gene data show CDR1 as MDHEN and CDR2 as SYDVKM. The CDR3 is made up of 16 amino acids. Written as DNA, the CDR3 is TGTGCCAGCAGACCCCCCGGGACAGGGGGCTGGAATGAGCAGTTCTTC. Residues: CASRPPGTGGWNEQFF. The entire variable domain, with the rest obtained from reference TRBV28 and TRBJ2-1, is as follows: DVKVTQSSRYLVKRTGEKVFLECVQDMDHENMFWYRQDPGLGLRLIYFSYDVKMKEKGDIPEGYSVSREKKERFSLILESASTNQTSMYLCASRPPGTGGWNEQFFGPGTRLTVL.

This sequence joins TRBV6-5 and TRBJ2-4; 7 bases line up with TRBD2. Looked up from germline, CDR1 is MNHEY and CDR2 is SVGAGI. The trim removed 0 bases at V and 7 bases at J, leaving 9 bases unmatched. The CDR3 runs 16 residues. The chain's CDR3 is CASSYSERDGGNIQYF. CDR3 DNA sequence: TGTGCCAGCAGTTACTCAGAGCGGGACGGTGGGAACATTCAGTACTTC.

The rearrangement joins TRBV7-9 to TRBJ1-2; D remains unclear. CDR3 length: 12 amino acids. V was shortened by 1 base and J by 7 bases, with 7 bases between the two germline ends. The germline CDR1 and CDR2 sequences are SEHNR and FQNEAQ (reference sequence). The CDR3 spells CASSLGTFGYTF. The CDR3 DNA sequence: TGTGCCAGCAGCTTAGGAACTTTTGGCTACACCTTC.

This chain links TRBV7-6 with TRBJ2-1; 8 bases are shared with TRBD2. From germline, CDR1 is SGHVS and CDR2 FNYEAQ. The CDR3 has 16 residues. Unmatched junction bases numbered 7, after V lost 0 bases and J lost 6 bases. In nucleotides, the CDR3 is TGTGCCAGCAGCTTAGCCGGGGGACTAGAGGGCAATGAGCAGTTCTTC. Protein sequence: CASSLAGGLEGNEQFF.

In nucleotides, the CDR3 is TGTGCCAGCAGTGCACAGGGGGCGACCGGGGAGCTGTTTTTT. Translating it yields CASSAQGATGELFF. The chain carries TRBV6-4 and TRBJ2-2, with TRBD1 identical over 9 bases. Germline V gene sequence: CDR1 MRHNA, CDR2 SNTAGT. The CDR3 loop spans 14 amino acids. V lost 4 bases, J lost 5 bases, and 2 bases stayed unmatched.

The chain carries TRBV11-2 and TRBJ1-1, with unresolved D. The germline V and J ends were trimmed by 5 bases and 4 bases, with 2 bases remaining between them. This CDR3 has 10 amino acids. Germline CDR1 is SGHAT and CDR2 is FQNNGV. This chain's CDR3 is CASSRTEAFF. The CDR3 region has the DNA TGTGCCAGCAGCCGCACTGAAGCTTTCTTT.